The 10 T cell receptor beta chains in this list originate from one sample, sequenced in a study of blood T cells in healthy people across ages. The use of a sample-barcoded 5' primer and a J-beta primer mix characterized a second PCR of about 6 to 11 cycles. MiXCR, run by TCRdb on the 5' RACE reads, gives a single entry per CDR3 protein. The data show some 900,000 distinct CDR3 sequences, roughly 43% seen once. What was sequenced was blood. The receptors were gathered from a man aged 25-40 years in good health.

This clonotype was found once. One base away lies a much larger clone, so this may be a sequencing read error. The V gene is TRBV12-3 or TRBV12-4, the J gene TRBJ2-7; D is possibly TRBD1 (6 bases). This CDR3 has 14 residues. The V and J ends lost 3 bases and 0 bases respectively, with 9 bases between them. The CDR3 DNA follows: TGTGCCAGCAGTTTCCAGGGGATCTCCTACGAGCAGTACTTC. The encoded protein is CASSFQGISYEQYF.

The chain recombines TRBV12-3 or TRBV12-4 with TRBJ2-7; 9 positions match TRBD1. This CDR3 spans 15 amino acids. Germline trimming cut 8 bases from V and 5 bases from J; bases unmatched to any gene: 13. The CDR3 DNA is TGTGCCAGCGTGGGGCCGGGACAGGGATTCGACGAGCAGTACTTC. Translated, it gives CASVGPGQGFDEQYF.

This clonotype was seen repeatedly, ten times or more. V gene TRBV3-1 combines with J gene TRBJ2-7, with D tentatively TRBD2 (6 bases). This CDR3 contains 13 residues. Germline values: CDR1 LGHDT, CDR2 YNNKEL (reference sequence). Trimming removed 1 base from V and 6 bases from J, with 10 bases in between. CDR3 loop: CASSQGGTTEQYF. CDR3 sequence (DNA): TGTGCCAGCAGCCAAGGCGGGACCACCGAGCAGTACTTC.

This rearrangement joins TRBV5-1 to TRBJ2-6; 8 nucleotides align to TRBD2. The CDR3 covers 19 residues. J was trimmed by 0 bases and V by 2 bases; bases with no gene match: 10. CDR1 is SGHRS, CDR2 YFSETQ, per germline. The CDR3, as DNA: TGCGCCAGCAGCTTTAAAGACCAGCGGGGGAACTCTGGGGCCAACGTCCTGACTTTC. Its translation: CASSFKDQRGNSGANVLTF.

This clonotype was counted a few times. The rearrangement links TRBV6-2 or TRBV6-3 to TRBJ1-5, with a tentative D call TRBD1 (6 bases). There are 17 residues in the CDR3. Per germline, CDR1 MNHEY and CDR2 SVGEGT. Trimming stripped 2 bases from V and 4 bases from J, with 18 bases between. CDR3 bases: TGTGCCAGCAGTTACCGGCGGGAAACAGGGTATAATCAGCCCCAGCATTTT. This encodes CASSYRRETGYNQPQHF.

The CDR3 DNA follows: TGCGCCAGCAGAAGGGTTGGGGGAGCCTTAGCCAAAAACATTCAGTACTTC. Amino acids: CASRRVGGALAKNIQYF. The J gene is TRBJ2-4, the V gene TRBV5-1; either TRBD1 or TRBD2 may supply D (5 bases each). Germline values: CDR1 SGHRS, CDR2 YFSETQ. The V end was cut by 5 bases, the J end by 0 bases, with 18 bases between. The CDR3 contains 17 residues.

In its sample, this clonotype was seen a few times. V is TRBV28 and J is TRBJ2-1; tentatively, D is TRBD1 (6 bases). The ends were cut back, 9 bases at V and 5 bases at J, with 17 bases in the middle. Germline-derived CDR1 and CDR2 are MDHEN and SYDVKM. This CDR3 is built from 14 residues. DNA for the CDR3: TGTGCCAGTACCGGGACAAGGGCTGACAATGAGCAGTTCTTC. Its translation is CASTGTRADNEQFF.

CDR3 residues: CASNFPDRGYGYTF. CDR3 DNA sequence: TGCGCCAGCAACTTTCCGGACAGGGGCTATGGCTACACCTTC. This chain joins TRBV4-1 and TRBJ1-2, with TRBD1 matching 9 bases. Germline CDR1 reads MGHRA; CDR2 reads YSYEKL. The CDR3 has 14 residues. Trimming took 7 bases from V and 4 from J; bases not matched to a gene: 7.

Regarding this clonotype: Since the CDR3 does not end with the conserved phenylalanine or tryptophan, this likely comes from a read error. The genes are TRBV29-1 and TRBJ2-4, with TRBD1 as a possible D gene (7 bases). The last part of the DNA fits TRBJ2-7 better; the J call may be wrong. This CDR3 is built from 16 residues. CDR1 and CDR2 (germline): SQVTM, ANQGSEA. This chain's CDR3 is CSVEDFGRGGANEQYL. CDR3 nucleotide sequence: TGCAGCGTTGAAGATTTCGGGAGAGGGGGCGCGAACGAGCAGTACTTA.

A few counts support this clonotype. The chain links TRBV7-2 to TRBJ2-7, with TRBD2 matching over 11 bases. The length of the CDR3 is 17 residues. Germline V gene data show CDR1 as SGHTA and CDR2 as FQGNSA. Trimming cost V 3 bases and J 3 bases; bases outside gene matches: 10. CDR3: CASSFAHSGGDRYEQYF. CDR3 coding DNA: TGTGCCAGCAGCTTCGCTCATAGCGGGGGGGACCGCTACGAGCAGTACTTC.